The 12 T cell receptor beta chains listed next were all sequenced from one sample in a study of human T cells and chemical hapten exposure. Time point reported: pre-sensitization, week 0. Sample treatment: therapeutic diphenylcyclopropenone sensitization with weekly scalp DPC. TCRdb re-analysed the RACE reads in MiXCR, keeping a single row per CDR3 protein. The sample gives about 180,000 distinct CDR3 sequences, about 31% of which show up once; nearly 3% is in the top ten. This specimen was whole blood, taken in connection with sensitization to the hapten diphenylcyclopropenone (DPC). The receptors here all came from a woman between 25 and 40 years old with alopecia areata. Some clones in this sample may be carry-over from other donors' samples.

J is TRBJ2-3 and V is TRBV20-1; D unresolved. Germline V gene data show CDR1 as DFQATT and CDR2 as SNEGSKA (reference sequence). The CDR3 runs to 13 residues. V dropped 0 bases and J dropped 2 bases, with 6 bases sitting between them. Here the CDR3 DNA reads TGCAGTGCTAGAGATCACCCCACAGATACGCAGTATTTT. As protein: CSARDHPTDTQYF.

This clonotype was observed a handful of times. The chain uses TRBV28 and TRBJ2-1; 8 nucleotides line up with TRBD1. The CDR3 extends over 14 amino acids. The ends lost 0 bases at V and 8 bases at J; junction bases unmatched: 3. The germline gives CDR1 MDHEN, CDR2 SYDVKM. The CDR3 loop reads CASSLWQGAYEQFF. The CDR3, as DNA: TGTGCCAGCAGTTTATGGCAGGGGGCGTATGAGCAGTTCTTC.

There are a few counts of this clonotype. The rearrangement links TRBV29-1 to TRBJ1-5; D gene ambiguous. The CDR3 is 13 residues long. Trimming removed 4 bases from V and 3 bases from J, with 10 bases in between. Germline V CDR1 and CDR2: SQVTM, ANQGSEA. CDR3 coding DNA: TGCAGCGTTGCTTCTTCCCTCAATCAGCCCCAGCATTTT. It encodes CSVASSLNQPQHF. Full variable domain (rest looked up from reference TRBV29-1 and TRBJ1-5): SAVISQKPSRDICQRGTSLTIQCQVDSQVTMMFWYRQQPGQSLTLIATANQGSEATYESGFVIDKFPISRPNLTFSTLTVSNMSPEDSSIYLCSVASSLNQPQHFGDGTRLSIL.

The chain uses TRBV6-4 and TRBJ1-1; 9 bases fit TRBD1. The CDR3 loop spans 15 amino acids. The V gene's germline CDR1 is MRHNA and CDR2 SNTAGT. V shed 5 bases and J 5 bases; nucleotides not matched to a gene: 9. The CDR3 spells CASSPTGTGWTEAFF. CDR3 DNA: TGTGCCAGCAGTCCCACCGGGACAGGGTGGACTGAAGCTTTCTTT.

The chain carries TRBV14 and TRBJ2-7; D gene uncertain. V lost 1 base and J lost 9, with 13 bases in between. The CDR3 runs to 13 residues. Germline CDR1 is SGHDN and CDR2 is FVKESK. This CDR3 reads CASSQVAWGAQYF. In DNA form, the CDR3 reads TGTGCCAGCAGCCAAGTCGCGTGGGGTGCGCAGTACTTC.

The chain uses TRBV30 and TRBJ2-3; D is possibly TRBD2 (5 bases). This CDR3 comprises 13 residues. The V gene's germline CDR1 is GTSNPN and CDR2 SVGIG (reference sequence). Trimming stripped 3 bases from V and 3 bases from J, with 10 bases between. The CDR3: CAWSGDRTDTQYF. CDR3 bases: TGTGCCTGGAGCGGGGATCGGACAGATACGCAGTATTTT. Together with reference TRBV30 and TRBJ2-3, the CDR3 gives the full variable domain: SQTIHQWPATLVQPVGSPLSLECTVEGTSNPNLYWYRQAAGRGLQLLFYSVGIGQISSEVPQNLSASRPQDRQFILSSKKLLLSDSGFYLCAWSGDRTDTQYFGPGTRLTVL.

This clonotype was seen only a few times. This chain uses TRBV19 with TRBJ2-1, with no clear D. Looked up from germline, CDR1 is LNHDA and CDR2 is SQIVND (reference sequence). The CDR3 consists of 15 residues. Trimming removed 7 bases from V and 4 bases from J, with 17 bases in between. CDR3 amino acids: CASKWATTGYNEQFF. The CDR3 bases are TGTGCCAGTAAATGGGCCACGACGGGTTACAATGAGCAGTTCTTC.

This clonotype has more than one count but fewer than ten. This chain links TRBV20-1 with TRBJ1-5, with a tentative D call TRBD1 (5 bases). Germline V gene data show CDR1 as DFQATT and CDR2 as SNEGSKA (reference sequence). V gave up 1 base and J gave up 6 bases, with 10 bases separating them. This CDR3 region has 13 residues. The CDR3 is CSARGREGQPQHF. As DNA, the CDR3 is TGCAGTGCTAGAGGCAGGGAGGGTCAGCCCCAGCATTTT.

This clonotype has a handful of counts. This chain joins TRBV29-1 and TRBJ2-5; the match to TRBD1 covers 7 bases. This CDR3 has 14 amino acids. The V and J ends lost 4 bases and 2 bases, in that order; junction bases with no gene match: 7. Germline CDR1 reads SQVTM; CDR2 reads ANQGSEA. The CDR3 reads CSVVLGQNQETQYF. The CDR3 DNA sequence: TGCAGCGTTGTTCTGGGACAGAATCAAGAGACCCAGTACTTC.

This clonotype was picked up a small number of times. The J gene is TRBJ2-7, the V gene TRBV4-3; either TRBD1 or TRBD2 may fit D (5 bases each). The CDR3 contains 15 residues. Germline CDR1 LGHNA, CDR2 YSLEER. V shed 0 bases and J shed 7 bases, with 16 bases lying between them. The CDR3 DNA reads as TGCGCCAGCAGCCAAGATATGGGACGGAGCCGGGAGCAGTACTTC. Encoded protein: CASSQDMGRSREQYF.

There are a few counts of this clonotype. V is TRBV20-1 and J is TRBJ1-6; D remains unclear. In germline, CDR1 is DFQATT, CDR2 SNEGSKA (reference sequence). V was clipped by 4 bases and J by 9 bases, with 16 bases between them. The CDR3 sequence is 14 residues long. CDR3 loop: CSATPGSASSPLHF. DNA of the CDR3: TGCAGTGCTACTCCCGGATCGGCGAGTTCACCCCTCCACTTT.

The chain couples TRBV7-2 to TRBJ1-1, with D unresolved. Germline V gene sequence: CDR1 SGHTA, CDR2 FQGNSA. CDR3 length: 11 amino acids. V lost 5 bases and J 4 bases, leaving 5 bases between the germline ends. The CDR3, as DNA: TGTGCCAGCAGCCCACTCACTGAAGCTTTCTTT. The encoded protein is CASSPLTEAFF.